The clone carrying this T cell receptor beta chain was recorded a few times. This sample was taken from a study of beta chain features in type 1 diabetes. This CDR3 comprises 14 residues. Germline assignment: CDR1 SGHDT and CDR2 YYEEEE. Between the trimmed V and J ends, which lost 6 bases and 5 bases, there was a span of 15 bases. Reverse transcription of all isolated RNA meant that expressed TCRB transcripts were sequenced. Sequenced by immunoSEQ multiplex PCR; TCRdb stores in-frame clones only, minus some. This sample yields 300,000 to 350,000 clones, of which 14% are seen a single time; approximately 7% belongs to the top ten.

The receptor was derived from a young man in good health. This chain links TRBV5-6 with TRBJ2-1; perhaps TRBD2 as D (6 bases). Sequencing was carried out using central memory CD4+ T cells from blood. The CDR3 spells CASTPFERDNEQFF. CDR3 bases: TGTGCCAGCACACCGTTTGAGCGGGACAATGAGCAGTTCTTC.